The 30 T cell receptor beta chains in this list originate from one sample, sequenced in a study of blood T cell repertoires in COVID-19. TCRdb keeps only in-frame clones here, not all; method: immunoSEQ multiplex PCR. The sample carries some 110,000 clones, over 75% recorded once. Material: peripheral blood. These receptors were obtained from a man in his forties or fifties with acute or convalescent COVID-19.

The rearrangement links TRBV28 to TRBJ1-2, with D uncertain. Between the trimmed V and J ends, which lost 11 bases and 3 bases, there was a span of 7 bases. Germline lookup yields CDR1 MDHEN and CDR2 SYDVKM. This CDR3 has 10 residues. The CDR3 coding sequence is TGTGCCGCCGGGGACTATGGCTACACCTTC. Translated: CAAGDYGYTF.

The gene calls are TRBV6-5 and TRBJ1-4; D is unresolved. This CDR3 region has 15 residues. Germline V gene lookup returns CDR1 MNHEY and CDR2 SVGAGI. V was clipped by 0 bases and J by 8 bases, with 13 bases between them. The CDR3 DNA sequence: TGTGCCAGCAGTTACTCAGGAGGCGGTGGGGAAAAACTGTTTTTT. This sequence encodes CASSYSGGGGEKLFF.

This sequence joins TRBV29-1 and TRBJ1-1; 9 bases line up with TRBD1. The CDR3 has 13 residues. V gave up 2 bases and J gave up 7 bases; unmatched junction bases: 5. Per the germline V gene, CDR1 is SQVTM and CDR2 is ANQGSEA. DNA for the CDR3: TGCAGCGTTGAACCGACAGGGGGATTTGAAGCTTTCTTT. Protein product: CSVEPTGGFEAFF. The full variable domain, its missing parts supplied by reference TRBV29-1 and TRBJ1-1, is SAVISQKPSRDICQRGTSLTIQCQVDSQVTMMFWYRQQPGQSLTLIATANQGSEATYESGFVIDKFPISRPNLTFSTLTVSNMSPEDSSIYLCSVEPTGGFEAFFGQGTRLTVV.

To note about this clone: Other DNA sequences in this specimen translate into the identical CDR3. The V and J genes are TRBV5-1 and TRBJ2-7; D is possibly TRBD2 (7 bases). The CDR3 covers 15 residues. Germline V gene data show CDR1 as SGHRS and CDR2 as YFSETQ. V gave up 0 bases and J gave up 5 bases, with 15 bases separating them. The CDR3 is CASSLAGGGAHEQYF. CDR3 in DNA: TGCGCCAGCAGCTTGGCCGGAGGGGGGGCCCACGAGCAGTACTTC.

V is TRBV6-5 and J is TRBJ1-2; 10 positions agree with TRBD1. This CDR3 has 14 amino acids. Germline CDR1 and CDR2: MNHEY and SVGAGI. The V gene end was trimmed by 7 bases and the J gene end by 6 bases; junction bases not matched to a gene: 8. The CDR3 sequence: CASTRQGALNGYTF. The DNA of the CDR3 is TGTGCCAGCACGAGACAGGGGGCGTTGAATGGCTACACCTTC.

CDR3 protein: CASSSGLLEDNEQFF. CDR3 coding DNA: TGCGCCAGCAGCTCGGGACTATTAGAGGACAATGAGCAGTTCTTC. The V call is TRBV5-1, the J call TRBJ2-1; 7 positions match TRBD2. Losses at the gene ends were 3 bases for V and 5 bases for J; bases not matched to a gene: 8. Germline assignment: CDR1 SGHRS and CDR2 YFSETQ. The CDR3 extends over 15 amino acids.

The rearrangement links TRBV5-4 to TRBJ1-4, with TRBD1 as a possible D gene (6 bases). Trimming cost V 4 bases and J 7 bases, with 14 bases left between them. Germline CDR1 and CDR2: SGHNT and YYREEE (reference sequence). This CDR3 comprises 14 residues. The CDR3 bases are TGTGCCAGCAGCGTACAGGGTACCCCTGAAAAACTGTTTTTT. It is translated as CASSVQGTPEKLFF.

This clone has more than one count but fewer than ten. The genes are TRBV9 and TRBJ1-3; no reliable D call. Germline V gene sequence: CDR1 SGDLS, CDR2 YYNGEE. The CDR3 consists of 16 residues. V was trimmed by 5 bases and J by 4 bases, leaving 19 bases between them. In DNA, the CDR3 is TGTGCCAGCAGTTTAGAACAGAGGGCATCCGGAAACACCATATATTTT. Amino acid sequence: CASSLEQRASGNTIYF.

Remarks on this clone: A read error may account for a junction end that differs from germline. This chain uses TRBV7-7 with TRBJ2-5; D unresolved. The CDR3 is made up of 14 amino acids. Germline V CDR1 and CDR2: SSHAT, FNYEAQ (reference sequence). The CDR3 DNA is TGTGCTAGCAGCTTCGCTGGCAGAAAAGAGACCCAGTACTTC. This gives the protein CASSFAGRKETQYF.

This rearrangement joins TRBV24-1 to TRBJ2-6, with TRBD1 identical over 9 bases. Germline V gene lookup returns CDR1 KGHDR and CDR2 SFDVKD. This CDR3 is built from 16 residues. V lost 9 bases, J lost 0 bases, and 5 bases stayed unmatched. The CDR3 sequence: CATSRDRVSGANVLTF. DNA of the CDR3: TGTGCCACCTCCCGGGACAGGGTCTCTGGGGCCAACGTCCTGACTTTC.

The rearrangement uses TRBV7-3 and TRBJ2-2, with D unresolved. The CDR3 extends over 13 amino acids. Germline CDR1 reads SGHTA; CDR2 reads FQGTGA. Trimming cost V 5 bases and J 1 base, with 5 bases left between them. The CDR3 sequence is CASSPVNTGELFF. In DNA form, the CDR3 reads TGTGCCAGCAGCCCAGTGAACACCGGGGAGCTGTTTTTT.

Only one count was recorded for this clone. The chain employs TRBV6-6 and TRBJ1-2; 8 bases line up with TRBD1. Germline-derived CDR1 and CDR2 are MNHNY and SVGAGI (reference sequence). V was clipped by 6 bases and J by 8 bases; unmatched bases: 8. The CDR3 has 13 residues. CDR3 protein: CASSRDRGDGYTF. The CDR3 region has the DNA TGTGCCAGCAGCCGAGACAGGGGTGACGGCTACACCTTC.

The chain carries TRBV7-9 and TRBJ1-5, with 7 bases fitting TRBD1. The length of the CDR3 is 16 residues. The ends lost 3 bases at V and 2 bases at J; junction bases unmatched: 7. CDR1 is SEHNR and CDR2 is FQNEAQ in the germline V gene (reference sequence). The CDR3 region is CASSFGQVPGNQPQHF. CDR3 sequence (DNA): TGTGCCAGCAGCTTCGGACAGGTTCCGGGCAATCAGCCCCAGCATTTT.

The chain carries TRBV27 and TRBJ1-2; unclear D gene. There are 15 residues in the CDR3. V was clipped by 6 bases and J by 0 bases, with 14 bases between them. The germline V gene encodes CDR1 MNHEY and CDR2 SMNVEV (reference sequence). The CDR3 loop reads CASRLLKEANYGYTF. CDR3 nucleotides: TGTGCCAGCAGACTCCTCAAGGAGGCTAACTATGGCTACACCTTC.

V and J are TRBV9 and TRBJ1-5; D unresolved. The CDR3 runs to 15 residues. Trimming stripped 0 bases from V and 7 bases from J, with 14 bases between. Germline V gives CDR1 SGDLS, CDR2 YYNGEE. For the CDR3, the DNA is TGTGCCAGCAGCGTAGCCAGTACAGTAGGACAGCCCCAGCATTTT. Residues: CASSVASTVGQPQHF.

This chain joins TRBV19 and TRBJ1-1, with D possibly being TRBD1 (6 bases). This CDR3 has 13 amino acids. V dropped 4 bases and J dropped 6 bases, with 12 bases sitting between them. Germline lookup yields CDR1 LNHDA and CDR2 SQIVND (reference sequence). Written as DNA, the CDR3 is TGTGCCAGTAGTACCCAGACAGGTGCTGAAGCTTTCTTT. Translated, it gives CASSTQTGAEAFF.

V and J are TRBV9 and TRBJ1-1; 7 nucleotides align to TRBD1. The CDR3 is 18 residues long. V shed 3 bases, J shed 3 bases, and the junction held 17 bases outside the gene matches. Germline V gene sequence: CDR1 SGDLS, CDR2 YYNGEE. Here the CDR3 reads CASSATIVRGLTDTEAFF. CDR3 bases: TGTGCCAGCAGCGCCACCATCGTAAGGGGGCTGACGGACACTGAAGCTTTCTTT.

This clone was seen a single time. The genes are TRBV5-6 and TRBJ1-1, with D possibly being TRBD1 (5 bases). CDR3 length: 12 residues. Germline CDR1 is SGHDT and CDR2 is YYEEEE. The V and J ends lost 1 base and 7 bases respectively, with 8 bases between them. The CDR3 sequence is CASSLYQGEAFF. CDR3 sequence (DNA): TGTGCCAGCAGCTTGTATCAGGGTGAAGCTTTCTTT.

The chain's CDR3 is CASSLLGQHTDTQYF. CDR3 DNA: TGTGCCAGCAGCCTCCTGGGACAGCACACAGATACGCAGTATTTT. V and J are TRBV11-2 and TRBJ2-3, with 7 bases fitting TRBD1. CDR1 is SGHAT and CDR2 is FQNNGV in the germline V gene. The trim removed 5 bases at V and 2 bases at J, leaving 7 bases unmatched. The CDR3 covers 15 residues.

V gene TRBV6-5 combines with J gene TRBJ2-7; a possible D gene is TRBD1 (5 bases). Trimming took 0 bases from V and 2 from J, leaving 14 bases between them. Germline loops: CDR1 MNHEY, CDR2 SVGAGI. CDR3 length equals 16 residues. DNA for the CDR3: TGTGCCAGCAGTTACTCGGGGCGAGGCGTAACCTACGAGCAGTACTTC. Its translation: CASSYSGRGVTYEQYF.

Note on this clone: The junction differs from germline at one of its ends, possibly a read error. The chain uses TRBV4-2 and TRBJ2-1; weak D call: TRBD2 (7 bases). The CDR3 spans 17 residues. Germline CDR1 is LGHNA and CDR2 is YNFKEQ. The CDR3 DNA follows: TGTGCTAGCAGCCAGGAGAAGGGGGGGAGGGGACACAATGAGCAGTTCTTC. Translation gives CASSQEKGGRGHNEQFF.

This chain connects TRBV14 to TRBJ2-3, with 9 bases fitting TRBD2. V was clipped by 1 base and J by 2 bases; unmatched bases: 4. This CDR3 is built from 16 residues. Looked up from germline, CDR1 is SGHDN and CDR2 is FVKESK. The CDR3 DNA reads TGTGCCAGCAGCCAAGGCGGGAGGGTCCTCACAGATACGCAGTATTTT. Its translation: CASSQGGRVLTDTQYF.

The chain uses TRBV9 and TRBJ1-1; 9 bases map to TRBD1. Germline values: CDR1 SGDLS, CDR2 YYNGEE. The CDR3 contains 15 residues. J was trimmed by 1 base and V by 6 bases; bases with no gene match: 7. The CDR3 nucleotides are TGTGCCAGCACCCAGGGACAGGGCCCGAACACTGAAGCTTTCTTT. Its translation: CASTQGQGPNTEAFF. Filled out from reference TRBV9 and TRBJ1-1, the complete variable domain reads DSGVTQTPKHLITATGQRVTLRCSPRSGDLSVYWYQQSLDQGLQFLIQYYNGEERAKGNILERFSAQQFPDLHSELNLSSLELGDSALYFCASTQGQGPNTEAFFGQGTRLTVV.

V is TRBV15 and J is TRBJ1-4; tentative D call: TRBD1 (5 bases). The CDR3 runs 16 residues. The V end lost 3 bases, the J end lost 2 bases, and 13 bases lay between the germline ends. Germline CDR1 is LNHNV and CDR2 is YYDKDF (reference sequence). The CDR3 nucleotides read TGTGCCACCAGCAGGGCGACAGCCGCGACTAATGAAAAACTGTTTTTT. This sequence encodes CATSRATAATNEKLFF.

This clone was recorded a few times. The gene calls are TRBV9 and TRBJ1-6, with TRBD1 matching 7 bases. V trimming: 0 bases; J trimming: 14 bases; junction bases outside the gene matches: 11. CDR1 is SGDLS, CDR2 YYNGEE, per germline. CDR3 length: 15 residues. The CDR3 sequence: CASSVDNRGLPTLHF. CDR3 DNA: TGTGCCAGCAGCGTAGACAACAGGGGTCTCCCCACCCTCCACTTT. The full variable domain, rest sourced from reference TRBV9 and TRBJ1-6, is DSGVTQTPKHLITATGQRVTLRCSPRSGDLSVYWYQQSLDQGLQFLIQYYNGEERAKGNILERFSAQQFPDLHSELNLSSLELGDSALYFCASSVDNRGLPTLHFGNGTRLTVT.

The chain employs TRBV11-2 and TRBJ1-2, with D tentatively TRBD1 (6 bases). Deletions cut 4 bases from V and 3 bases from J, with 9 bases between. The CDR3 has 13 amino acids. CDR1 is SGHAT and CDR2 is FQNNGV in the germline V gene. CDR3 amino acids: CASSSGDYYGYTF. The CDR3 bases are TGTGCCAGCAGCTCAGGGGATTACTATGGCTACACCTTC.

The CDR3, as DNA: TGTGCCAGCAGCTTATGGGACAGCTATGGCTACACCTTC. Translated, it gives CASSLWDSYGYTF. J is TRBJ1-2 and V is TRBV7-9; 7 bases agree with TRBD1. Losses at the gene ends were 2 bases for V and 4 bases for J; bases not matched to a gene: 1. Germline V gene sequence: CDR1 SEHNR, CDR2 FQNEAQ (reference sequence). The CDR3 contains 13 residues.

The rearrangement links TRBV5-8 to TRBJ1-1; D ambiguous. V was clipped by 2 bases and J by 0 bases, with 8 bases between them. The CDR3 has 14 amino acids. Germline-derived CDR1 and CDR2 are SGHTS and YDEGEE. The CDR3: CASSFQEMNTEAFF. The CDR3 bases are TGTGCCAGCAGCTTCCAGGAAATGAACACTGAAGCTTTCTTT.

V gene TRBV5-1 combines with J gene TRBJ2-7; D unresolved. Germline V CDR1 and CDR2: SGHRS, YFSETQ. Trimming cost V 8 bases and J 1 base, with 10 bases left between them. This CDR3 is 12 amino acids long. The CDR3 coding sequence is TGCGCCAGATTACTACCTTCCTACGAGCAGTACTTC. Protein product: CARLLPSYEQYF.

CDR3 sequence reads: CASSPDGQPLGTQYF. CDR3 DNA sequence: TGCGCCAGCAGCCCGGATGGACAGCCCCTTGGGACCCAGTACTTC. The rearrangement links TRBV5-1 to TRBJ2-5; weak D call: TRBD1 (6 bases). The length of the CDR3 is 15 residues. V was shortened by 4 bases and J by 7 bases, with 20 bases between the two germline ends. From germline, CDR1 is SGHRS and CDR2 YFSETQ. The full variable domain, completed using reference TRBV5-1 and TRBJ2-5, is KAGVTQTPRYLIKTRGQQVTLSCSPISGHRSVSWYQQTPGQGLQFLFEYFSETQRNKGNFPGRFSGRQFSNSRSEMNVSTLELGDSALYLCASSPDGQPLGTQYFGPGTRLLVL.